This TCR beta chain was captured in a study of T cell changes during pregnancy in multiple sclerosis. Only in-frame clones appear in the TCRdb table, and some are missing; sequencing was by immunoSEQ multiplex PCR. The sample records 60,000 to 75,000 clones, roughly nine tenths being singletons. The sequencing used peripheral blood, collected after pregnancy. This TCR derives from a female donor with multiple sclerosis, enrolled in a pregnancy study.

Here the CDR3 reads CASSPPGQRLLKLFF. For the CDR3, the DNA is TGTGCCAGCAGCCCACCGGGACAGCGCCTTTTGAAACTGTTTTTT. The genes are TRBV7-9 and TRBJ1-4, with 7 bases identical to TRBD1. The V gene end was trimmed by 5 bases and the J gene end by 11 bases; junction bases not matched to a gene: 14. CDR1 is SEHNR, CDR2 FQNEAQ, per germline (reference sequence). This CDR3 region has 15 residues.